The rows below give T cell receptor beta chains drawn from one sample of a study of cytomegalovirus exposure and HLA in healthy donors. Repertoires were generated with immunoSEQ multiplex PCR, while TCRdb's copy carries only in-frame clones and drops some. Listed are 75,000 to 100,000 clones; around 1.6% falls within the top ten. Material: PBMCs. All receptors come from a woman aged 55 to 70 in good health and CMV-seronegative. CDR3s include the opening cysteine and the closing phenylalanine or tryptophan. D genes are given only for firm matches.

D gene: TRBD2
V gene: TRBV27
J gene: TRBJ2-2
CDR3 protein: CASSPSGTSYSGELFF
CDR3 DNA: TGTGCCAGCAGTCCTTCCGGGACTAGCTATTCGGGGGAGCTGTTTTTT

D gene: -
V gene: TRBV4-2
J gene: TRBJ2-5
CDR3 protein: CASSQVADQETQYF
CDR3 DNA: TGTGCCAGCAGCCAAGTAGCGGACCAAGAGACCCAGTACTTC

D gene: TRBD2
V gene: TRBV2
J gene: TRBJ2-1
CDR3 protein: CASSEQASGRNEQFF
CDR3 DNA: TGTGCCAGCAGTGAACAGGCTAGCGGGCGAAATGAGCAGTTCTTC

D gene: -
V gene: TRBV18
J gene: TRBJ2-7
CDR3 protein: CASSPATYEQYF
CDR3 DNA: TGTGCCAGCTCACCAGCGACCTACGAGCAGTACTTC

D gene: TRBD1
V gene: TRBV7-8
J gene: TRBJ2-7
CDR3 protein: CASSANRGPYEQYF
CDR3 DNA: TGTGCCAGCAGCGCCAACAGGGGGCCCTACGAGCAGTACTTC

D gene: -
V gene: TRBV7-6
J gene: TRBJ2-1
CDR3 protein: CASSLVIASSYNEQFF
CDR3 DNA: TGTGCCAGCAGCTTAGTTATCGCGAGCTCCTACAATGAGCAGTTCTTC

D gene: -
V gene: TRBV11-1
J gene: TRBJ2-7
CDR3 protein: CASSFLRGSYEQYF
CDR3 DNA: TGTGCCAGCAGCTTTCTCCGGGGGTCCTACGAGCAGTACTTC

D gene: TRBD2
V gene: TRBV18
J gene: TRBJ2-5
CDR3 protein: CASSPPGGRETQYF
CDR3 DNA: TGTGCCAGCTCACCACCGGGAGGGCGTGAGACCCAGTACTTC

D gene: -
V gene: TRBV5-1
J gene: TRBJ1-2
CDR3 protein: CASSQSTGPSYGYTF
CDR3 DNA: TGCGCCAGCAGCCAATCCACAGGGCCGAGCTATGGCTACACCTTC

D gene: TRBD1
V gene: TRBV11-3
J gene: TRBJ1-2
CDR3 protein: CASSGQGNYGYTF
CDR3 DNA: TGTGCCAGCAGCGGACAGGGGAACTATGGCTACACCTTC

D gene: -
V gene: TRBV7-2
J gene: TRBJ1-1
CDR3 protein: CASSLSPEVAFF
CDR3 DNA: TGTGCCAGCAGCTTAAGTCCGGAGGTAGCTTTCTTT

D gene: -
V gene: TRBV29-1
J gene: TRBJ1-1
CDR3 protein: CSVDRRNAEAFF
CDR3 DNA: TGCAGCGTTGACAGGAGGAACGCTGAAGCTTTCTTT

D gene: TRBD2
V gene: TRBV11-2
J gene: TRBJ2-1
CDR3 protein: CASSLGHKIAGGSYNEQFF
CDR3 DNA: TGTGCCAGCAGCTTGGGACACAAGATAGCGGGAGGCTCCTACAATGAGCAGTTCTTC

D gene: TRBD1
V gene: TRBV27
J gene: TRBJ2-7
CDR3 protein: CASRPDRVKSYEQYF
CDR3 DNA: TGTGCCAGCAGACCCGACAGGGTAAAATCCTACGAGCAGTACTTC

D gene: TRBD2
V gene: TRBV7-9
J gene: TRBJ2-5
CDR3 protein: CASSLGLAGAQETQYF
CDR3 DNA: TGTGCCAGCAGCCTGGGACTAGCGGGAGCCCAAGAGACCCAGTACTTC

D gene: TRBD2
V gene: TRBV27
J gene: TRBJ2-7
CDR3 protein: CASSILGLAGGSLYEQYF
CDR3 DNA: TGTGCCAGCAGTATTCTGGGACTAGCGGGAGGGTCTCTCTACGAGCAGTACTTC

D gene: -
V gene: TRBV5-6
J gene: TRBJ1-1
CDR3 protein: CASSLGGRKAFF
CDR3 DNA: TGTGCCAGCAGCTTGGGGGGCCGGAAGGCTTTCTTT

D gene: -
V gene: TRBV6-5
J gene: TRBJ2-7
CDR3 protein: CASNPGHRPYEQYF
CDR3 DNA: TGTGCCAGCAATCCGGGACATAGACCCTACGAGCAGTACTTC

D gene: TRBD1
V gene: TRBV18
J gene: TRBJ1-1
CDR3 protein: CASSPPSGGSEAFF
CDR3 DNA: TGTGCCAGCTCACCACCGTCAGGGGGCTCTGAAGCTTTCTTT

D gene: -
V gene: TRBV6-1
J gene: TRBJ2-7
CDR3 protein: CASSEFREQYF
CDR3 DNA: TGTGCCAGCAGTGAATTCAGGGAGCAGTACTTC

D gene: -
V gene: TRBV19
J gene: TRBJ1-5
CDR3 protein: CASSIRTDLYSNQPQHF
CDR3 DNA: TGTGCCAGTAGTATTCGGACAGACCTCTATAGCAATCAGCCCCAGCATTTT

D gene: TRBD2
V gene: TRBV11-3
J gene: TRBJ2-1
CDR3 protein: CASSRSGGLYNEQFF
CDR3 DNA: TGTGCCAGCAGCCGGTCGGGAGGGCTATACAATGAGCAGTTCTTC

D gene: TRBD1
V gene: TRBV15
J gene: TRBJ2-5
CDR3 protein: CATSRATGMETQYF
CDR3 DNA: TGTGCCACCAGCAGGGCGACAGGGATGGAGACCCAGTACTTC

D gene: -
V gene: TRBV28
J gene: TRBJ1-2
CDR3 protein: CASSLRDTYYGYTF
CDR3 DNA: TGTGCCAGCAGTCTTCGGGACACCTACTATGGCTACACCTTC

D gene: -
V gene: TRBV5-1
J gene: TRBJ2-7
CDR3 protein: CASSLGLYEQYF
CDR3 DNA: TGCGCCAGCAGCTTGGGACTTTACGAGCAGTACTTC

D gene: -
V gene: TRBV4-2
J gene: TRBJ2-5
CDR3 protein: CASSQDPQKTQYF
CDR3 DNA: TGTGCCAGCAGCCAAGATCCCCAGAAGACCCAGTACTTC

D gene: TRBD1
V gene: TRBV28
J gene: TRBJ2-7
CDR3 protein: CASSGDRESHEQYF
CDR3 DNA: TGTGCCAGCAGTGGAGACAGGGAAAGCCACGAGCAGTACTTC

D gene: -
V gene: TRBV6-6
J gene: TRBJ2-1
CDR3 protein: CASSYQGSNEQFF
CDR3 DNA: TGTGCCAGCAGTTACCAGGGATCCAATGAGCAGTTCTTC

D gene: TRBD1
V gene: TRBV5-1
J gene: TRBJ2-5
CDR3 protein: CASSLNGQVQETQYF
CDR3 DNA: TGCGCCAGCAGCTTGAACGGACAGGTTCAAGAGACCCAGTACTTC

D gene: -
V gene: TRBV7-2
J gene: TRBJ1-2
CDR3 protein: CASSLLGHDYGYTF
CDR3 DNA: TGTGCCAGCAGCTTATTGGGCCATGACTATGGCTACACCTTC

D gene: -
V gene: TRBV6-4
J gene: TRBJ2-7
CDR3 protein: CASRATGTGPYEQYF
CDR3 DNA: TGTGCCAGCAGAGCGACCGGGACTGGACCCTACGAGCAGTACTTC

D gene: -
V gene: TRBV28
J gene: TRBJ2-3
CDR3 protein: CASSTLGDTQYF
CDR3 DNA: TGTGCCAGCAGTACACTAGGAGATACGCAGTATTTT

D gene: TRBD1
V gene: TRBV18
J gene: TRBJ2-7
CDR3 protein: CASSPSGTGPYEQYF
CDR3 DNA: TGTGCCAGCTCACCTAGTGGGACAGGGCCCTACGAGCAGTACTTC

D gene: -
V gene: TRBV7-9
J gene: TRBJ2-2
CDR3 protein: CASSSPFYYTGELFF
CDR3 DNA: TGTGCCAGCAGCTCCCCATTCTATTACACCGGGGAGCTGTTTTTT

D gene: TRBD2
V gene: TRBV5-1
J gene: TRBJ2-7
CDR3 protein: CASSGEGLGSYEQYF
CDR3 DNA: TGCGCCAGCAGCGGCGAGGGACTAGGATCCTACGAGCAGTACTTC

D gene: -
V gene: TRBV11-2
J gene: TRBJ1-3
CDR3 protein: CASSLSGNTIYF
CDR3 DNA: TGTGCCAGCAGCTTGTCGGGAAACACCATATATTTT

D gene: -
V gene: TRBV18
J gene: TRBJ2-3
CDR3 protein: CASSPPSGTDTQYF
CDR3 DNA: TGTGCCAGCTCACCGCCGAGCGGCACAGATACGCAGTATTTT

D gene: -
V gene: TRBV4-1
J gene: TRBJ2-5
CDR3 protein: CASSQGQRVSQETQYF
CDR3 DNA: TGCGCCAGCAGCCAAGGCCAGCGGGTATCCCAAGAGACCCAGTACTTC

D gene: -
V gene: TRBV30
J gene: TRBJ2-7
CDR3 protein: CAWSVRYEQYF
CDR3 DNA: TGTGCCTGGAGTGTTAGATACGAGCAGTACTTC

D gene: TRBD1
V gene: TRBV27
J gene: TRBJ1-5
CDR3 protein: CASSLKAGGGQPQHF
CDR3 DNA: TGTGCCAGCAGTTTAAAGGCAGGGGGCGGTCAGCCCCAGCATTTT

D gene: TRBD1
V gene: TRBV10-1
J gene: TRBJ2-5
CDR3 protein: CASSDWGQGIETQYF
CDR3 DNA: TGCGCCAGCAGTGATTGGGGACAGGGGATCGAGACCCAGTACTTC

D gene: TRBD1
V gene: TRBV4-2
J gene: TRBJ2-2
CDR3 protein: CASSQDSVGLLDRGTGELFF
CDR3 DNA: TGTGCCAGCAGCCAAGATTCGGTGGGACTATTAGACAGGGGGACCGGGGAGCTGTTTTTT

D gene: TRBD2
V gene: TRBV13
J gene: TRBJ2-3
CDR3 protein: CASSPSGTSGSGRTQYF
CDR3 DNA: TGTGCCAGCAGCCCCTCCGGGACTAGCGGCAGCGGACGTACGCAGTATTTT

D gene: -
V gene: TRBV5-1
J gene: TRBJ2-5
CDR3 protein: CASSSPAGSQETQYF
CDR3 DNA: TGCGCCAGCAGCTCCCCGGCGGGGAGCCAAGAGACCCAGTACTTC

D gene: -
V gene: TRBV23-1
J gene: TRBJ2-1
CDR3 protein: CASSQSRGEQFF
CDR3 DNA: TGCGCCAGCAGTCAATCTCGGGGGGAGCAGTTCTTC

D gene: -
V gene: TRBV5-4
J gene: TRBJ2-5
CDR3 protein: CASSLEGRGETQYF
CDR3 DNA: TGTGCCAGCAGCTTGGAGGGTAGGGGAGAGACCCAGTACTTC

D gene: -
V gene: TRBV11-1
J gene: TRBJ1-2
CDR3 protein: CASSPGQYYGYTF
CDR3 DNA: TGTGCCAGCAGTCCAGGACAGTACTATGGCTACACCTTC

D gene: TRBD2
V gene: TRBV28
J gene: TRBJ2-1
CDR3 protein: CASSFGGRVNEQFF
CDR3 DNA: TGTGCCAGCAGTTTCGGAGGGAGGGTAAATGAGCAGTTCTTC

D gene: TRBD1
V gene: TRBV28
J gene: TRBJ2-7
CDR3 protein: CASSYRTGAWGEQYF
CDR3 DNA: TGTGCCAGCAGTTACCGGACAGGGGCTTGGGGCGAGCAGTACTTC

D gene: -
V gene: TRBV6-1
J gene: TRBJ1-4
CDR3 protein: CASREGSGKLFF
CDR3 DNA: TGTGCCAGCAGGGAGGGGAGTGGTAAACTGTTTTTT

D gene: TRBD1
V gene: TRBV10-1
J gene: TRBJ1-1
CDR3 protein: CASSPGTGNTEAFF
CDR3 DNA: TGCGCCAGCTCCCCTGGGACAGGGAACACTGAAGCTTTCTTT

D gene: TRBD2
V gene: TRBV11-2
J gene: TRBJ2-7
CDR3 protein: CASSLEGRGVKYF
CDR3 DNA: TGTGCCAGCAGCTTAGAGGGTCGGGGGGTTAAGTACTTC

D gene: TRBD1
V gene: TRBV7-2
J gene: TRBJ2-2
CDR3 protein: CASRPRDRVGSGELFF
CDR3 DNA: TGTGCCAGCAGGCCGAGGGACAGGGTGGGGTCCGGGGAGCTGTTTTTT

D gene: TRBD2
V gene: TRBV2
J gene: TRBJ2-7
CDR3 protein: CASSAAGGQYEQYF
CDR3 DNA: TGTGCCAGCAGTGCGGCGGGAGGTCAATACGAGCAGTACTTC

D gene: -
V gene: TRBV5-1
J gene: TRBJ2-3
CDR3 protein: CASSSQRRGDTQYF
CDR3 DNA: TGCGCCAGCAGCTCCCAGCGGAGGGGAGATACGCAGTATTTT